What follows are 28 T cell receptor beta chains derived from one specimen sequenced in a study of CD8 T cells in Susac syndrome. Random-hexamer reverse transcription was applied to about 0.5 to 1 ug RNA. TCRdb itself ran the immunoSEQ multiplex PCR reads through MiXCR, one entry per CDR3 protein. The sample holds under 200,000 distinct CDR3 sequences, more than 95% seen once. The sequencing sample was made of CD4+ T cells from PBMCs. Source of these receptors: a human donor with Susac syndrome.

The chain recombines TRBV13 with TRBJ1-5, with 7 bases fitting TRBD1. CDR1 and CDR2 (germline): PRHDT, FYEKMQ (reference sequence). After removal of 2 bases from V and 3 bases from J, the junction contained 4 bases not matched to a gene. This CDR3 contains 15 residues. For the CDR3, the DNA is TGTGCCAGCAGCTTACCGACAGGGCCCAATCAGCCCCAGCATTTT. Amino acid sequence: CASSLPTGPNQPQHF.

This sequence joins TRBV29-1 and TRBJ2-3; TRBD2 agrees at 11 bases. Germline CDR1 and CDR2: SQVTM and ANQGSEA. Losses at the gene ends were 6 bases for V and 6 bases for J; bases not matched to a gene: 2. This CDR3 has 12 residues. The CDR3 DNA is TGCAGCGTCGCTAGCGGGGGGGATACGCAGTATTTT. Its protein product is CSVASGGDTQYF.

The chain recombines TRBV9 with TRBJ2-5; a possible D gene is TRBD2 (6 bases). The CDR3 length is 14 residues. Germline CDR1 is SGDLS and CDR2 is YYNGEE. Trimming removed 0 bases from V and 2 bases from J, with 8 bases in between. CDR3 in amino acids: CASSVEAGQETQYF. The CDR3 DNA sequence: TGTGCCAGCAGCGTAGAGGCGGGGCAAGAGACCCAGTACTTC.

This clonotype appeared a few times. J is TRBJ2-6 and V is TRBV30, with D hard to call. The CDR3 is made up of 13 amino acids. The V end was cut by 7 bases, the J end by 2 bases, with 9 bases between. The germline V gene encodes CDR1 GTSNPN and CDR2 SVGIG (reference sequence). CDR3 in amino acids: CASRTAGANVLTF. Here the CDR3 DNA reads TGTGCCTCTCGTACCGCTGGGGCCAACGTCCTGACTTTC.

This clonotype occurred once. The chain is built from TRBV7-2 and TRBJ2-1; 16 positions agree with TRBD2. The CDR3 has 15 residues. The V and J ends lost 5 bases and 8 bases, in that order; junction bases with no gene match: 3. The V gene's germline CDR1 is SGHTA and CDR2 FQGNSA. The CDR3 is CASSRGLAGGDEQFF. In nucleotides, the CDR3 is TGTGCCAGCAGCCGGGGACTAGCGGGAGGGGATGAGCAGTTCTTC.

This sequence joins TRBV5-4 and TRBJ2-5; 9 positions match TRBD1. CDR1 SGHNT and CDR2 YYREEE come from the germline V gene (reference sequence). The CDR3 covers 16 residues. Trimming took 4 bases from V and 5 from J; bases not matched to a gene: 12. DNA for the CDR3: TGTGCCAGCAGCCTCTCGGGACAGGGTAGGAAGGAGACCCAGTACTTC. It is translated as CASSLSGQGRKETQYF. Based on the CDR3 plus reference TRBV5-4 and TRBJ2-5, the full variable domain is ETGVTQSPTHLIKTRGQQVTLRCSSQSGHNTVSWYQQALGQGPQFIFQYYREEENGRGNFPPRFSGLQFPNYSSELNVNALELDDSALYLCASSLSGQGRKETQYFGPGTRLLVL.

This clonotype was seen once. CDR3 coding DNA: TGCAGCGTTTCCACTAGCGGGGGTTACAATGAGCAGTTCTTC. It is translated as CSVSTSGGYNEQFF. This chain uses TRBV29-1 with TRBJ2-1, with 11 nucleotides matching TRBD2. Germline values: CDR1 SQVTM, CDR2 ANQGSEA. Trimming took 5 bases from V and 4 from J; bases not matched to a gene: 4. CDR3 length: 14 residues.

The J gene is TRBJ2-5, the V gene TRBV12-3 or TRBV12-4, with D unresolved. V was trimmed by 6 bases and J by 3 bases, leaving 14 bases between them. The CDR3 has 14 residues. The CDR3 DNA reads as TGTGCCAGCAGCTCACTCCGGCGTGAAGAGACCCAGTACTTC. Translation gives CASSSLRREETQYF.

V is TRBV4-1 and J is TRBJ2-6, with D maybe TRBD1 (5 bases). Germline V gene sequence: CDR1 MGHRA, CDR2 YSYEKL. Between the trimmed V and J ends, which lost 3 bases and 0 bases, there was a span of 12 bases. The CDR3 sequence is 17 residues long. CDR3 DNA: TGCGCCAGCAGCCATGGCAGGGTGACCTCTGGGGCCAACGTCCTGACTTTC. Translation: CASSHGRVTSGANVLTF.

The rearrangement joins TRBV5-1 to TRBJ1-1; 8 bases are a match to TRBD1. CDR1 and CDR2 from the germline V gene are SGHRS and YFSETQ. CDR3 length: 15 amino acids. Germline trimming cut 3 bases from V and 4 bases from J; bases unmatched to any gene: 8. The CDR3 DNA follows: TGCGCCAGCAGCTGGGACAGGCCAAGGGGCACTGAAGCTTTCTTT. Protein: CASSWDRPRGTEAFF. Complete variable domain (other parts from reference TRBV5-1 and TRBJ1-1): KAGVTQTPRYLIKTRGQQVTLSCSPISGHRSVSWYQQTPGQGLQFLFEYFSETQRNKGNFPGRFSGRQFSNSRSEMNVSTLELGDSALYLCASSWDRPRGTEAFFGQGTRLTVV.

CDR3 bases: TGTGCCAGTAGTATTTCCAGGGGGCGGAACCCACGGGAGACCCAGTACTTC. Protein sequence: CASSISRGRNPRETQYF. V is TRBV19 and J is TRBJ2-5; TRBD1 aligns across 8 bases. The V segment lost 3 bases and the J segment 5 bases; nucleotides outside the gene matches: 14. There are 17 residues in the CDR3. Germline CDR1 reads LNHDA; CDR2 reads SQIVND (reference sequence).

The rearrangement joins TRBV29-1 to TRBJ1-1, with D perhaps matching TRBD1 (5 bases). The CDR3 has 15 amino acids. Trimming shortened V by 4 bases and J by 0 bases, and 15 bases separated the two germline ends. Per germline, CDR1 SQVTM and CDR2 ANQGSEA. Here the CDR3 reads CSVGSGTRLNTEAFF. In nucleotides, the CDR3 is TGCAGCGTTGGGTCTGGGACGAGACTGAACACTGAAGCTTTCTTT.

J is TRBJ2-1 and V is TRBV7-2; 7 bases align to TRBD1. Unmatched junction bases numbered 3, after V lost 5 bases and J lost 5 bases. Looked up from germline, CDR1 is SGHTA and CDR2 is FQGNSA. CDR3 length equals 13 residues. The CDR3 region has the DNA TGTGCCAGCAGCCTCGACAGGGACAATGAGCAGTTCTTC. It yields the protein CASSLDRDNEQFF.

The gene calls are TRBV20-1 and TRBJ2-1; the D gene is possibly TRBD2 (5 bases). V shed 2 bases and J shed 7 bases, with 9 bases lying between them. The CDR3 is made up of 12 amino acids. From germline, CDR1 is DFQATT and CDR2 SNEGSKA (reference sequence). CDR3 coding DNA: TGCAGTGCTAGATGGGAGCCTAATGAGCAGTTCTTC. Its translation is CSARWEPNEQFF.

This sequence joins TRBV7-8 and TRBJ1-2; TRBD1 matches at 9 bases. CDR3 length equals 14 residues. Germline V gives CDR1 SGHVS, CDR2 FQNEAQ. V lost 5 bases, J lost 8 bases, and 9 bases stayed unmatched. This CDR3 reads CASSGGGQGEGYTF. Written as DNA, the CDR3 is TGTGCCAGCAGCGGAGGGGGACAGGGTGAGGGCTACACCTTC.

The chain combines TRBV12-3 or TRBV12-4 with TRBJ2-3; no definite D call. Deletions cut 6 bases from V and 4 bases from J, with 14 bases between. The CDR3 covers 14 residues. CDR3 region: CASSTDPTADTQYF. CDR3 DNA sequence: TGTGCCAGCAGCACTGATCCCACGGCAGATACGCAGTATTTT.

The chain employs TRBV20-1 and TRBJ2-3, with no clear D. The CDR3 extends over 14 amino acids. Germline values: CDR1 DFQATT, CDR2 SNEGSKA (reference sequence). Between the trimmed V and J ends, which lost 1 base and 1 base, there was a span of 9 bases. CDR3 region: CSARAQVGTDTQYF. CDR3 bases: TGCAGTGCTAGAGCCCAAGTAGGCACAGATACGCAGTATTTT.

The rearrangement joins TRBV25-1 to TRBJ2-7, with TRBD2 identical over 7 bases. The CDR3 sequence is 13 residues long. Germline loops: CDR1 MGHDK, CDR2 SYGVNS. The trim removed 7 bases at V and 3 bases at J, leaving 6 bases unmatched. CDR3 residues: CASKGPGGYEQYF. The CDR3, as DNA: TGTGCCAGCAAGGGACCGGGGGGCTACGAGCAGTACTTC.

This clonotype was recorded once. The J gene is TRBJ2-3, the V gene TRBV29-1; D may be TRBD1 (6 bases). The CDR3 runs to 14 residues. V was pared by 6 bases and J by 0 bases, with 13 bases between. Germline CDR1 is SQVTM and CDR2 is ANQGSEA. The CDR3 coding sequence is TGCAGCGTCCTAAAACAGGGAAGCACAGATACGCAGTATTTT. It translates to CSVLKQGSTDTQYF.

The rearrangement links TRBV30 to TRBJ2-2; D gene uncertain. CDR1 GTSNPN and CDR2 SVGIG come from the germline V gene (reference sequence). Trimming shortened V by 0 bases and J by 4 bases, and 15 bases separated the two germline ends. There are 16 residues in the CDR3. CDR3 protein: CAWSVGPSKPTGELFF. In nucleotides, the CDR3 is TGTGCCTGGAGTGTTGGACCGAGTAAGCCCACCGGGGAGCTGTTTTTT.

The V and J genes are TRBV30 and TRBJ2-5; no firm D call. CDR3 length: 11 residues. The germline V gene encodes CDR1 GTSNPN and CDR2 SVGIG (reference sequence). The V end lost 4 bases, the J end lost 5 bases, and 8 bases lay between the germline ends. The DNA for the CDR3 is TGTGCCTGGATCCTTCGGGAGACCCAGTACTTC. Translation: CAWILRETQYF.

J is TRBJ2-4 and V is TRBV2; D perhaps matches TRBD1 (6 bases). This CDR3 is 16 amino acids long. In germline, CDR1 is SNHLY, CDR2 FYNNEI. Trimming left V 1 base short and J 2 bases short, with 12 bases between. This chain's CDR3 is CASSEDRASSKNIQYF. CDR3 nucleotide sequence: TGTGCCAGCAGTGAAGACAGGGCATCCTCCAAAAACATTCAGTACTTC.

CDR3 region: CASSFGLRLNNEQFF. The CDR3 DNA sequence: TGTGCCAGCAGCTTTGGACTGCGGCTAAACAATGAGCAGTTCTTC. The rearrangement joins TRBV7-2 to TRBJ2-1; tentative D call: TRBD2 (5 bases). Per the germline V gene, CDR1 is SGHTA and CDR2 is FQGNSA. Trimming removed 3 bases from V and 5 bases from J, with 14 bases in between. The CDR3 contains 15 residues.

The J gene is TRBJ2-3, the V gene TRBV2; the match to TRBD1 covers 7 bases. CDR1 and CDR2 from the germline V gene are SNHLY and FYNNEI. The CDR3 is made up of 13 amino acids. The CDR3 is CAAKGGSTDTQYF. In DNA, the CDR3 is TGTGCAGCAAAAGGGGGCAGCACAGATACGCAGTATTTT. Filled out from reference TRBV2 and TRBJ2-3, the complete variable domain reads EPEVTQTPSHQVTQMGQEVILRCVPISNHLYFYWYRQILGQKVEFLVSFYNNEISEKSEIFDDQFSVERPDGSNFTLKIRSTKLEDSAMYFCAAKGGSTDTQYFGPGTRLTVL.

To note about this clonotype: The CDR3 does not close with the conserved phenylalanine or tryptophan, likely indicating a read error. The V gene is TRBV3-1, the J gene TRBJ2-1; D may be TRBD1 (5 bases). The V gene's germline CDR1 is LGHDT and CDR2 YNNKEL (reference sequence). V gave up 3 bases and J gave up 6 bases, with 15 bases separating them. The CDR3 runs 15 residues. The CDR3 DNA follows: TGTGCCAGCAGCCATTGGCCAGGGCCAAGCAATGAGCAGTTCCTC. This gives the protein CASSHWPGPSNEQFL.

The chain combines TRBV7-8 with TRBJ1-5; 8 nucleotides agree with TRBD1. The junction had 8 bases not matched to a gene; V was cut back by 5 bases and J by 2 bases. Germline V gene sequence: CDR1 SGHVS, CDR2 FQNEAQ. The CDR3 extends over 16 amino acids. This CDR3 is CASSPWTGWGNQPQHF. DNA for the CDR3: TGTGCCAGCAGCCCTTGGACAGGGTGGGGCAATCAGCCCCAGCATTTT.

This clonotype occurred once. The V call is TRBV20-1, the J call TRBJ1-1; D not resolved. Trimming removed 6 bases at V and 3 bases at J, with 14 bases between. The CDR3 is 13 amino acids. Germline assignment: CDR1 DFQATT and CDR2 SNEGSKA (reference sequence). CDR3 coding DNA: TGCAGTGCACCCCGGGAGGGTGACACTGAAGCTTTCTTT. It specifies CSAPREGDTEAFF.

Here the CDR3 DNA reads TGCAGTGCTATCCCCGGGAGACTTGGGACAGATACGCAGTATTTT. It codes for CSAIPGRLGTDTQYF. V is TRBV20-1 and J is TRBJ2-3; D may be TRBD2 (6 bases). This CDR3 spans 15 amino acids. The germline gives CDR1 DFQATT, CDR2 SNEGSKA (reference sequence). V lost 4 bases and J 3 bases, leaving 17 bases between the germline ends.